This T cell receptor beta chain was recorded in a study of cytomegalovirus exposure and HLA in healthy donors. Study-level results: Among the CMV-associated chains, three were confirmed in vitro as specific for CMV antigens.

Germline CDR1 is WNHNN and CDR2 is SYGVQD (reference sequence). Germline trimming cut 8 bases from V and 5 bases from J; bases unmatched to any gene: 15. The CDR3 is 16 amino acids. Comment on this clone: Its antigen is not identified.

Some clones are missing from TCRdb's copy, which holds only in-frame ones; the method was immunoSEQ multiplex PCR. The sample shows tens of thousands of clones, around 90% of them seen only once. Sequences were obtained from PBMCs. This TCR was sampled from a young woman in good health and CMV-seropositive. V gene TRBV10-1 combines with J gene TRBJ2-1; 7 nucleotides match TRBD2. CDR3 DNA sequence: TGCGCCAGCTCTCCCGGGCGGGAGTTATTGGACAATGAGCAGTTCTTC. Translating gives CASSPGRELLDNEQFF.